This T cell receptor (beta chain) derives from a study of post-analysis software for immune sequencing data. Across the whole study: There were relapsing-remitting, secondary progressive and progressive-relapsing multiple sclerosis among the disease courses included.

Findings and caveats of the study: Clustering by F measure revealed strong co-clustering among samples prepared together in one batch. Controls' normalized Chao1 diversity significantly exceeded that of multiple sclerosis patients. With TRBV5-6, TRBV5-1 and TRBV20-1 included, 4 to 6 TRBV segments were more frequent in patients than in controls.

In its sample, this clonotype was seen a few times. The antigen is undetermined. Libraries were made from TCR beta cDNA, and they carried unique molecular identifiers. Out of roughly 0.95 to 10 million T cells, 450,000 to 600,000 cDNA molecules were generated. In TCRdb, the PCR reads were re-called with MiXCR into one record per CDR3 protein. This table holds some 690,000 distinct CDR3 sequences, 25% to 30% found once. With 9 bases removed from V and 4 bases from J, the gap between germline ends came to 15 bases. The CDR3 is 13 residues long. The germline V gene encodes CDR1 MNHEY and CDR2 SVGAGI. This sequence originates from a girl between 5 and 17 years old with multiple sclerosis. The chain couples TRBV6-5 to TRBJ1-2; D possibly corresponds to TRBD1 (6 bases). Sequences were obtained from blood. The CDR3: CASTRGVPYGYTF. CDR3 sequence (DNA): TGTGCCAGTACTAGGGGGGTTCCCTATGGCTACACCTTC.